This T cell receptor beta chain was retrieved from a study of a mutant IDH1 vaccine in newly diagnosed glioma. Turning to the study itself: Among treated patients, roughly 60% were male and approximately 40% female, and mean age was approximately 40 years.

Findings of the study overall: The study observed vaccine-induced immune responses in 90% to 95% of patients.

This table comes from immunoSEQ multiplex PCR, and its TCRdb copy is limited to in-frame clones, with some not included. The sample comprises about 25,000 clones, just over 70% of which are singletons, and approximately 9.9% rests with the top ten. As for time point: week 11, during vaccination. A 20-mer mutant IDH1 peptide at 300 ug was injected subcutaneously with topical imiquimod. Newly diagnosed WHO grade 3 or 4 IDH1-mutant, ATRX-lost astrocytomas were identified in the donors. This clone has more than one count but fewer than ten. The antigen remains undetermined. Sequences were derived from peripheral blood mononuclear cells (PBMCs), sampled from a glioma patient whose treatment included an IDH1 peptide vaccine. This receptor was obtained from a man younger than 35 with glioma. Some clones in this sample may be carry-over from other donors' samples.

CDR3 nucleotide sequence: TGTGCCAGTAGTAACCCGGGGGGGGTGGAGACCCAGTACTTC. Residues: CASSNPGGVETQYF. The genes are TRBV19 and TRBJ2-5; TRBD2 matches at 8 bases. After removal of 4 bases from V and 5 bases from J, the junction contained 6 bases not matched to a gene. Germline V gene data show CDR1 as LNHDA and CDR2 as SQIVND (reference sequence). The CDR3 runs 14 residues.